A single sample gave rise to the 9 T cell receptor beta chains below, sequenced in a study of cytomegalovirus exposure and HLA in healthy donors. PCR involved 60 Vbeta and 13 Jbeta primers. Some clones are missing from TCRdb's copy, which holds only in-frame ones; the method was immunoSEQ multiplex PCR. The sample consists of 100,000 or so clones, 70% to 80% of them appearing once. The sample was PBMCs. These TCRs come from a man aged 25-45 years in good health and CMV-seronegative.

This clone was counted a few times. This chain links TRBV6-5 with TRBJ1-5, with no clear D. The germline V gene encodes CDR1 MNHEY and CDR2 SVGAGI. V lost 2 bases, J lost 4 bases, and 9 bases lay in between. This CDR3 comprises 14 residues. The CDR3 bases are TGTGCCAGCAGTTACCTGGGCCAAAATCAGCCCCAGCATTTT. Translation: CASSYLGQNQPQHF.

This chain joins TRBV18 and TRBJ1-3; D is perhaps TRBD1 (6 bases). The V gene lost 6 bases and the J gene lost 0 bases, with 12 bases spanning the gap. Germline V CDR1 and CDR2: KGHSH, LQKENI. This CDR3 contains 15 residues. CDR3 in amino acids: CASSWDTSSGNTIYF. CDR3 sequence (DNA): TGTGCCAGCTCCTGGGACACCTCCTCTGGAAACACCATATATTTT.

The genes are TRBV28 and TRBJ1-1; TRBD1 matches 8 bases. CDR3 length equals 14 residues. Germline assignment: CDR1 MDHEN and CDR2 SYDVKM. V lost 10 bases and J lost 4; bases outside the gene matches: 11. The CDR3 DNA reads as TGTGCCACCAACAACAGGGGGGTGTTCACTGAAGCTTTCTTT. This encodes CATNNRGVFTEAFF.

The V call is TRBV27, the J call TRBJ1-5; D gene unclear. CDR1 is MNHEY and CDR2 is SMNVEV in the germline V gene (reference sequence). The length of the CDR3 is 14 residues. Trimming stripped 6 bases from V and 0 bases from J, with 9 bases between. The CDR3 loop is CASRFLDSNQPQHF. In DNA form, the CDR3 reads TGTGCCAGCAGATTCTTAGATAGCAATCAGCCCCAGCATTTT.

The chain has TRBV5-6 and TRBJ2-7; 8 bases agree with TRBD2. V gave up 4 bases and J gave up 4 bases; unmatched junction bases: 7. Germline CDR1 and CDR2: SGHDT and YYEEEE. The CDR3 is 14 amino acids. The CDR3 region is CASSQGGGRYEQYF. The CDR3 coding sequence is TGTGCCAGCAGCCAGGGCGGGGGGCGGTACGAGCAGTACTTC.

This clone was seen a few times. The chain has TRBV5-6 and TRBJ1-3; tentative D call: TRBD1 (6 bases). CDR3 length equals 16 residues. CDR1 and CDR2 from the germline V gene are SGHDT and YYEEEE. V was shortened by 3 bases and J by 0 bases, with 13 bases between the two germline ends. CDR3 nucleotides: TGTGCCAGCAGCTACAGGGCCTCGGTCTCTGGAAACACCATATATTTT. This translates into CASSYRASVSGNTIYF.

The chain combines TRBV27 with TRBJ1-5; 9 bases fit TRBD1. The CDR3 contains 17 residues. Trimming at V came to 5 bases and at J to 2 bases, leaving 10 bases not matched to a gene. The germline CDR1 and CDR2 sequences are MNHEY and SMNVEV (reference sequence). The CDR3 reads CASSPETGGAGNQPQHF. As DNA, the CDR3 is TGTGCCAGCAGTCCTGAAACAGGGGGCGCAGGCAATCAGCCCCAGCATTTT.

This clone was observed a handful of times. The chain combines TRBV2 with TRBJ1-1; no firm D call. Trimming left V 7 bases short and J 0 bases short, with 12 bases between. The germline gives CDR1 SNHLY, CDR2 FYNNEI. The CDR3 has 14 residues. Written as DNA, the CDR3 is TGTGCCAGCACTATGTTCGGGATGAACACTGAAGCTTTCTTT. Translation gives CASTMFGMNTEAFF.

The J gene is TRBJ2-3, the V gene TRBV14, with D tentatively TRBD1 (5 bases). Germline V gene sequence: CDR1 SGHDN, CDR2 FVKESK. The CDR3 sequence is 13 residues long. The V end was cut by 3 bases, the J end by 6 bases, with 10 bases between. The CDR3 DNA reads TGTGCCAGCAGCCAGTGGACATCGGATACGCAGTATTTT. The encoded protein is CASSQWTSDTQYF. The complete variable domain, with remaining parts taken from reference TRBV14 and TRBJ2-3, reads EAGVTQFPSHSVIEKGQTVTLRCDPISGHDNLYWYRRVMGKEIKFLLHFVKESKQDESGMPNNRFLAERTGGTYSTLKVQPAELEDSGVYFCASSQWTSDTQYFGPGTRLTVL.